What follows are 32 T cell receptor beta chains derived from one specimen sequenced in a study of sequential checkpoint blockade in melanoma. TCRdb's copy holds only in-frame clones and misses some; the assay was immunoSEQ multiplex PCR. The table has 34,000 or so clones, under 90% seen once. Documented treatment: randomized to nivolumab then ipilimumab (arm A) or the reverse (arm B). The sample here was CD8+ T cells sorted from blood (inferred from file names), taken from a patient given nivolumab and ipilimumab in sequence. Receptors were obtained from a human donor with melanoma.

V gene TRBV10-2 combines with J gene TRBJ1-5, with 8 positions matching TRBD1. Per germline, CDR1 WSHSY and CDR2 SAAADI. With 6 bases clipped from V and 6 bases from J, the junction kept 4 bases outside the gene matches. The CDR3 has 13 amino acids. The chain's CDR3 is CASRLDRGQPQHF. In nucleotides, the CDR3 is TGCGCCAGCAGATTAGACAGGGGTCAGCCCCAGCATTTT.

The rearrangement links TRBV27 to TRBJ1-5, with a weak D call TRBD1 (6 bases). Germline-derived CDR1 and CDR2 are MNHEY and SMNVEV (reference sequence). Trimming removed 2 bases at V and 3 bases at J, with 11 bases between. This CDR3 has 15 amino acids. As DNA, the CDR3 is TGTGCCAGCAGTTTAGGCAGGGGATCCAATCAGCCCCAGCATTTT. Translated: CASSLGRGSNQPQHF.

The CDR3 bases are TGTGCCAGCAGCTTAGATTCCGGGCAGTATTTT. Translation: CASSLDSGQYF. The chain couples TRBV11-2 to TRBJ2-3; no reliable D call. The CDR3 totals 11 residues. Germline V gene sequence: CDR1 SGHAT, CDR2 FQNNGV. V dropped 0 bases and J dropped 11 bases, with 6 bases sitting between them.

The V and J genes are TRBV28 and TRBJ1-2, with D possibly being TRBD1 (6 bases). Germline lookup yields CDR1 MDHEN and CDR2 SYDVKM. V lost 5 bases, J lost 6 bases, and 19 bases lay in between. The CDR3 sequence is 15 residues long. The CDR3 nucleotides are TGTGCCAGCAGTCCACTTGGACAGTCGTTCGATGGCTACACCTTC. The encoded protein is CASSPLGQSFDGYTF.

The chain joins TRBV9 to TRBJ1-2; D remains ambiguous. The germline CDR1 and CDR2 sequences are SGDLS and YYNGEE. CDR3 length: 12 residues. The V end lost 4 bases, the J end lost 6 bases, and 10 bases lay between the germline ends. The CDR3 is CASSPGANGYTF. Here the CDR3 DNA reads TGTGCCAGCAGCCCCGGAGCTAATGGCTACACCTTC. The variable domain in full, with the rest retrieved from reference TRBV9 and TRBJ1-2, is DSGVTQTPKHLITATGQRVTLRCSPRSGDLSVYWYQQSLDQGLQFLIQYYNGEERAKGNILERFSAQQFPDLHSELNLSSLELGDSALYFCASSPGANGYTFGSGTRLTVV.

This sequence joins TRBV28 and TRBJ2-1; 14 bases are a match to TRBD2. CDR3 size: 14 residues. The ends lost 8 bases at V and 6 bases at J; junction bases unmatched: 3. CDR1 is MDHEN and CDR2 is SYDVKM in the germline V gene. Here the CDR3 DNA reads TGTGCCAGCGAGGGACTAGCGGGGGTCAATGAGCAGTTCTTC. Its protein is CASEGLAGVNEQFF.

This chain connects TRBV27 to TRBJ2-1; D possibly corresponds to TRBD1 (5 bases). Germline CDR1 reads MNHEY; CDR2 reads SMNVEV (reference sequence). The CDR3 runs 17 residues. The germline V and J ends were trimmed by 3 bases and 5 bases, with 20 bases remaining between them. CDR3 sequence: CASSLRRGGKFDNEQFF. As DNA, the CDR3 is TGTGCCAGCAGTTTGAGAAGGGGCGGAAAATTCGACAATGAGCAGTTCTTC.

The chain carries TRBV25-1 and TRBJ2-7; D is unresolved. The V and J ends lost 2 bases and 4 bases respectively, with 3 bases between them. The CDR3 runs 11 residues. In germline, CDR1 is MGHDK, CDR2 SYGVNS. For the CDR3, the DNA is TGTGCCAGCAGTGAACGGTACGAGCAGTACTTC. Its protein product is CASSERYEQYF.

This clone is labeled medium-sized (0.01 to 0.1%). The J gene is TRBJ2-7, the V gene TRBV19, with 7 bases lining up with TRBD1. Germline CDR1 reads LNHDA; CDR2 reads SQIVND (reference sequence). This CDR3 contains 14 residues. With V trimmed by 1 base and J by 2 bases, 2 bases remained unmatched. Here the CDR3 DNA reads TGTGCCAGTAGTATAGGTGGGACAGCCTACGAGCAGTACTTC. Translation gives CASSIGGTAYEQYF.

This rearrangement joins TRBV27 to TRBJ2-4; D is unclear. Germline V gene lookup returns CDR1 MNHEY and CDR2 SMNVEV (reference sequence). Trimming stripped 0 bases from V and 9 bases from J, with 9 bases between. The CDR3 is 13 residues long. CDR3 sequence: CASSLSRLSIQYF. CDR3 nucleotides: TGTGCCAGCAGTTTATCACGTTTGAGCATTCAGTACTTC.

The gene calls are TRBV6-1 and TRBJ2-7, with 7 bases aligning to TRBD1. The J segment lost 1 base and the V segment lost 1 base, leaving 7 bases of the junction unmatched. The germline V gene has CDR1 MNHNS and CDR2 SASEGT. The CDR3 has 16 residues. The CDR3, as DNA: TGTGCCAGCAGTGAAGGGGCAGGGGGTACTTCCTACGAGCAGTACTTC. It codes for CASSEGAGGTSYEQYF.

The chain's CDR3 is CASSPTPGQQETQYF. CDR3 DNA sequence: TGTGCCAGCTCACCAACTCCGGGACAGCAAGAGACCCAGTACTTC. This chain uses TRBV18 with TRBJ2-5; 7 nucleotides align to TRBD1. CDR1 is KGHSH, CDR2 LQKENI, per germline. The CDR3 has 15 amino acids. The ends lost 2 bases at V and 2 bases at J; junction bases unmatched: 5.

This chain links TRBV10-3 with TRBJ1-2, with D unresolved. Trimming took off 7 bases at V and 0 bases at J, with 12 bases between the two ends. Germline CDR1 reads ENHRY; CDR2 reads SYGVKD. CDR3 length: 14 amino acids. The CDR3: CAIKAGSANYGYTF. The CDR3 DNA reads TGTGCCATCAAGGCCGGGAGTGCTAACTATGGCTACACCTTC.

The rearrangement joins TRBV10-1 to TRBJ2-7, with TRBD2 as a possible D gene (8 bases). The CDR3 spans 16 residues. The V gene lost 5 bases and the J gene lost 2 bases, with 19 bases spanning the gap. Germline V gene lookup returns CDR1 WNHNN and CDR2 SYGVQD (reference sequence). The CDR3 is CASSPSTGTRTYEQYF. The CDR3 nucleotides read TGCGCCAGCAGTCCCTCGACAGGGACTAGAACCTACGAGCAGTACTTC.

The CDR3 nucleotides are TGTGCCAGCAGTTTATCCCGGGGGAGTTGGAACGAGCAGTACTTC. Encoded protein: CASSLSRGSWNEQYF. The rearrangement links TRBV27 to TRBJ2-7; maybe TRBD2 (6 bases). Germline CDR1 is MNHEY and CDR2 is SMNVEV (reference sequence). With 0 bases removed from V and 5 bases from J, the gap between germline ends came to 14 bases. The CDR3 sequence is 15 residues long.

The J gene is TRBJ1-2, the V gene TRBV4-1; D is unclear. V was clipped by 0 bases and J by 5 bases, with 7 bases between them. Germline CDR1 is MGHRA and CDR2 is YSYEKL. CDR3 size: 13 residues. The CDR3 DNA follows: TGCGCCAGCAGCCAAGAGCCTAGTTATGGCTACACCTTC. Translated, it gives CASSQEPSYGYTF.

This clone occurred a few times. The V gene is TRBV18, the J gene TRBJ1-1, with D possibly matching TRBD1 (5 bases). CDR1 is KGHSH, CDR2 LQKENI, per germline. The CDR3 runs 14 residues. The V gene lost 3 bases and the J gene lost 4 bases, with 12 bases spanning the gap. CDR3 sequence: CASSPQGAGTEAFF. The CDR3 DNA follows: TGTGCCAGCTCACCTCAGGGCGCAGGCACTGAAGCTTTCTTT.

This clone was counted a few times. V gene TRBV7-9 combines with J gene TRBJ2-7; 8 nucleotides line up with TRBD1. Germline CDR1 is SEHNR and CDR2 is FQNEAQ (reference sequence). The CDR3 is made up of 15 amino acids. After removal of 2 bases from V and 2 bases from J, the junction contained 5 bases not matched to a gene. For the CDR3, the DNA is TGTGCCAGCAGCTTATCGGACAGGGCTGCCTACGAGCAGTACTTC. This translates into CASSLSDRAAYEQYF. The variable domain in full, completed from reference TRBV7-9 and TRBJ2-7, reads DTGVSQNPRHKITKRGQNVTFRCDPISEHNRLYWYRQTLGQGPEFLTYFQNEAQLEKSRLLSDRFSAERPKGSFSTLEIQRTEQGDSAMYLCASSLSDRAAYEQYFGPGTRLTVT.

The chain is built from TRBV19 and TRBJ2-7; 12 positions match TRBD1. Unmatched junction bases numbered 10, after V lost 6 bases and J lost 7 bases. The CDR3 is 15 amino acids. Germline CDR1 LNHDA, CDR2 SQIVND (reference sequence). CDR3 amino acids: CASSDLGTGGWEQYF. The CDR3 DNA is TGTGCCAGTAGCGACTTGGGGACAGGGGGCTGGGAGCAGTACTTC.

This clone was seen only once. The gene calls are TRBV5-5 and TRBJ2-7; 7 nucleotides match TRBD2. The CDR3 is 18 amino acids. Germline values: CDR1 SGHKS, CDR2 YYEKEE (reference sequence). V was clipped by 0 bases and J by 3 bases; unmatched bases: 15. The CDR3 loop is CASSLGKGGSPAYYEQYF. The CDR3 region has the DNA TGTGCCAGCAGCTTGGGAAAAGGCGGGAGCCCTGCCTACTACGAGCAGTACTTC.

This chain joins TRBV7-9 and TRBJ2-7, with 10 positions matching TRBD2. The germline gives CDR1 SEHNR, CDR2 FQNEAQ (reference sequence). The V segment lost 4 bases and the J segment 3 bases; nucleotides outside the gene matches: 3. This CDR3 is 14 amino acids long. CDR3 protein: CASSWTSGGYEQYF. For the CDR3, the DNA is TGTGCCAGCAGCTGGACTAGCGGAGGCTACGAGCAGTACTTC.

This rearrangement joins TRBV5-1 to TRBJ1-2; 7 nucleotides agree with TRBD1. CDR3 length equals 17 residues. The V segment lost 6 bases and the J segment 5 bases; nucleotides outside the gene matches: 19. Per the germline V gene, CDR1 is SGHRS and CDR2 is YFSETQ. DNA for the CDR3: TGCGCCAGCAATCGATACCGGGACAGCCCTTCTACATATGGCTACACCTTC. Translating it yields CASNRYRDSPSTYGYTF.

This clone occurred a few times. The chain combines TRBV6-1 with TRBJ2-2; possibly TRBD1 for D (5 bases). CDR3 length: 15 residues. Trimming removed 6 bases from V and 0 bases from J, with 11 bases in between. The germline V gene encodes CDR1 MNHNS and CDR2 SASEGT. The CDR3 DNA reads as TGTGCCAGCAGAGTCGACAGCCCGAACACCGGGGAGCTGTTTTTT. Its translation: CASRVDSPNTGELFF.

The chain uses TRBV29-1 and TRBJ2-1, with D tentatively TRBD2 (5 bases). The CDR3 is made up of 14 amino acids. Between the trimmed V and J ends, which lost 4 bases and 3 bases, there was a span of 13 bases. Germline V gene lookup returns CDR1 SQVTM and CDR2 ANQGSEA. The DNA of the CDR3 is TGCAGCGTTGTAGGACTCAACTTCTACAATGAGCAGTTCTTC. It translates to CSVVGLNFYNEQFF.

The chain combines TRBV27 with TRBJ1-2; TRBD1 agrees at 8 bases. With 6 bases clipped from V and 0 bases from J, the junction kept 3 bases outside the gene matches. CDR3 length equals 14 residues. Germline V lookup: CDR1 MNHEY, CDR2 SMNVEV (reference sequence). CDR3 nucleotide sequence: TGTGCCAGCAGCCCAGGGGGCTCTAACTATGGCTACACCTTC. Amino acid sequence: CASSPGGSNYGYTF.

J is TRBJ2-7 and V is TRBV19; 12 bases are a match to TRBD1. Trimming took 2 bases from V and 8 from J; bases not matched to a gene: 4. Per the germline V gene, CDR1 is LNHDA and CDR2 is SQIVND (reference sequence). The CDR3 totals 14 residues. CDR3 nucleotide sequence: TGTGCCAGTAGTATAAGGGACAGGGGGCAGAAGCAGTACTTC. Translated, it gives CASSIRDRGQKQYF.

V is TRBV9 and J is TRBJ1-2, with 8 bases that match TRBD1. CDR3 length: 15 amino acids. CDR1 SGDLS and CDR2 YYNGEE come from the germline V gene. Germline trimming cut 4 bases from V and 0 bases from J; bases unmatched to any gene: 5. CDR3 sequence (DNA): TGTGCCAGCAGCTTCGCAGGGGGCGCTAACTATGGCTACACCTTC. Residues: CASSFAGGANYGYTF.

This chain connects TRBV9 to TRBJ2-7; a possible D gene is TRBD1 (6 bases). V shed 0 bases and J shed 9 bases, with 16 bases lying between them. The CDR3 is made up of 14 amino acids. Germline CDR1 is SGDLS and CDR2 is YYNGEE. The CDR3 DNA follows: TGTGCCAGCAGCGTAGATCGTACAGGGATCGCGCAGTACTTC. It yields the protein CASSVDRTGIAQYF.

The V gene is TRBV4-1, the J gene TRBJ2-7, with D possibly TRBD2 on 5 matching bases. The V gene's germline CDR1 is MGHRA and CDR2 YSYEKL. Trimming removed 0 bases at V and 2 bases at J, with 14 bases between. This CDR3 spans 16 amino acids. CDR3 amino acids: CASSQDGEAETYEQYF. For the CDR3, the DNA is TGCGCCAGCAGCCAAGATGGAGAAGCGGAAACCTACGAGCAGTACTTC.

This clone was observed a single time. The chain links TRBV27 to TRBJ2-1; 8 positions agree with TRBD2. Germline V CDR1 and CDR2: MNHEY, SMNVEV (reference sequence). The CDR3 has 16 residues. The J segment lost 1 base and the V segment lost 6 bases, leaving 8 bases of the junction unmatched. Here the CDR3 DNA reads TGTGCCAGCAGCACCCTTGGCGGGAGGTCCTACAATGAGCAGTTCTTC. It specifies CASSTLGGRSYNEQFF.

The rearrangement uses TRBV7-6 and TRBJ2-2, with D possibly matching TRBD2 (5 bases). V lost 6 bases, J lost 4 bases, and 18 bases lay in between. CDR1 is SGHVS and CDR2 is FNYEAQ in the germline V gene. The CDR3 sequence is 16 residues long. The CDR3 nucleotides read TGTGCCAGCAGTCCGCCCCCAGAGGGCCTCACCGGGGAGCTGTTTTTT. Translated: CASSPPPEGLTGELFF.

The V and J genes are TRBV7-9 and TRBJ2-2, with 7 bases lining up with TRBD2. V shed 3 bases and J 5 bases; nucleotides not matched to a gene: 6. The CDR3 consists of 15 residues. The germline gives CDR1 SEHNR, CDR2 FQNEAQ (reference sequence). CDR3 bases: TGTGCCAGCAGCTTCGGGCGGGAGTGGACCGGGGAGCTGTTTTTT. Protein sequence: CASSFGREWTGELFF.